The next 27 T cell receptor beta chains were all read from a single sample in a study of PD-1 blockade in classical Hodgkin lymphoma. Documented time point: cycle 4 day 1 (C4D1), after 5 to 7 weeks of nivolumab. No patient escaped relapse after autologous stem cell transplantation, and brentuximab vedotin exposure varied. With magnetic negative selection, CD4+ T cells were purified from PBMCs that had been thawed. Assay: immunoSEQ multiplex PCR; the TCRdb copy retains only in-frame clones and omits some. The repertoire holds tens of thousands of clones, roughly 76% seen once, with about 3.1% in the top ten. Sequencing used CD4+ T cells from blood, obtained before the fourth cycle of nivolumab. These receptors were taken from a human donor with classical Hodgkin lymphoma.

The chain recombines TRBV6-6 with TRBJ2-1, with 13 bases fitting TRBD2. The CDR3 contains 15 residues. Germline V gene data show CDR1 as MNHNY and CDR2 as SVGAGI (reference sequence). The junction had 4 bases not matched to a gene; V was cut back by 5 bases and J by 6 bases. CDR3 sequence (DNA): TGTGCCAGCAGTGGGACTAGCGGGGTGAGCAATGAGCAGTTCTTC. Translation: CASSGTSGVSNEQFF.

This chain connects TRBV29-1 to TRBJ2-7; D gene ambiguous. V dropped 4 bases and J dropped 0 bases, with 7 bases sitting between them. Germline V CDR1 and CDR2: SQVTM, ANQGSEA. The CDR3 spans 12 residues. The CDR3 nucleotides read TGCAGCGTTGTGGCGAACTCCTACGAGCAGTACTTC. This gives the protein CSVVANSYEQYF.

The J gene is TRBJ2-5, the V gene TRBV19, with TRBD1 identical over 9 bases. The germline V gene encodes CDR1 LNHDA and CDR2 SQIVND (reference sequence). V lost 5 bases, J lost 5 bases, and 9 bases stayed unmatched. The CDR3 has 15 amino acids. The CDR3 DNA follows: TGTGCCAGTAGTTATGGGGACAGGGTTGGGGAGACCCAGTACTTC. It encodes CASSYGDRVGETQYF.

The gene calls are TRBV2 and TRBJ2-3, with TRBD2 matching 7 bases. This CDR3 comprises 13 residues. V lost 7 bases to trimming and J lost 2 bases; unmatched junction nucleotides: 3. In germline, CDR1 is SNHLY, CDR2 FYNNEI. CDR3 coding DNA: TGTGCCAGCACGGGGGACTACACAGATACGCAGTATTTT. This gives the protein CASTGDYTDTQYF.

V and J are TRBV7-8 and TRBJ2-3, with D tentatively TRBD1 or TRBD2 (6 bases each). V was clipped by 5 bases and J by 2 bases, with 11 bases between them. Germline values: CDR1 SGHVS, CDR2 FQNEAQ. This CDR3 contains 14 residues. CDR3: CASSPGAFTDTQYF. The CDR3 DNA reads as TGTGCCAGCAGCCCGGGGGCCTTCACAGATACGCAGTATTTT.

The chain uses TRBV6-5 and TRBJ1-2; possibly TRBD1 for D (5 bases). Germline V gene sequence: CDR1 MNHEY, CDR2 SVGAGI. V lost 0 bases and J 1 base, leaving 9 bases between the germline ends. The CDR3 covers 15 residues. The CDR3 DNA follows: TGTGCCAGCAGTTACTCGATTCAGGGTAACTATGGCTACACCTTC. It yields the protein CASSYSIQGNYGYTF.

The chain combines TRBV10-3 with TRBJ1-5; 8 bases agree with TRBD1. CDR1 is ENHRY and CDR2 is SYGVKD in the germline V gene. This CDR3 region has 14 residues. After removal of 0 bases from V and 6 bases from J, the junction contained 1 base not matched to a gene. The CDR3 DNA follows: TGTGCCATCAGTGAGTCCCAGGGGGCTCAGCCCCAGCATTTT. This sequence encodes CAISESQGAQPQHF.

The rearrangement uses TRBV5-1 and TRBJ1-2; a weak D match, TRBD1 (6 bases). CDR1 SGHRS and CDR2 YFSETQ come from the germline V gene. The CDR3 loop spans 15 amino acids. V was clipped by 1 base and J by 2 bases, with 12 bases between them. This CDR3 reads CASSLMSGANYGYTF. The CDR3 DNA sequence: TGCGCCAGCAGCTTGATGTCAGGGGCCAACTATGGCTACACCTTC.

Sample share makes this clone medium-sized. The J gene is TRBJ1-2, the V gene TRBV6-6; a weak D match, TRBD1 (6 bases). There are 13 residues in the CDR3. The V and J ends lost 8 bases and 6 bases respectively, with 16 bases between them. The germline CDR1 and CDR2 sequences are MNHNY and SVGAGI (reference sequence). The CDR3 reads CASSRGGEDGYTF. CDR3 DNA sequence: TGTGCCAGCTCCAGGGGCGGGGAGGATGGCTACACCTTC.

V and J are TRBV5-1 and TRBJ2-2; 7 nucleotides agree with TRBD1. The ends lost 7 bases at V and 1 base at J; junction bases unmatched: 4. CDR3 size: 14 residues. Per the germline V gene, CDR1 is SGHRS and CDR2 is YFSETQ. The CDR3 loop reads CASGRTGNTGELFF. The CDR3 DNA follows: TGCGCCAGCGGAAGGACAGGGAACACCGGGGAGCTGTTTTTT. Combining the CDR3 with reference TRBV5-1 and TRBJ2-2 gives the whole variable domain KAGVTQTPRYLIKTRGQQVTLSCSPISGHRSVSWYQQTPGQGLQFLFEYFSETQRNKGNFPGRFSGRQFSNSRSEMNVSTLELGDSALYLCASGRTGNTGELFFGEGSRLTVL.

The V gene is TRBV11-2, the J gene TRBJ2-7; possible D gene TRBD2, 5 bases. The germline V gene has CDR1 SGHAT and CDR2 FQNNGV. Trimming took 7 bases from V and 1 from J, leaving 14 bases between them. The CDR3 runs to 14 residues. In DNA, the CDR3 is TGTGCCAGCATCTTGGCTAAGCGGTCCTACGAGCAGTACTTC. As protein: CASILAKRSYEQYF.

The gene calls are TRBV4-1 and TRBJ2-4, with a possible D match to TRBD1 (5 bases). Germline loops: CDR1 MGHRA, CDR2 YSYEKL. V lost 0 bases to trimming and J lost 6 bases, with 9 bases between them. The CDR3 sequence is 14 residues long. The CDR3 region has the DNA TGCGCCAGCAGCCAAGAGACAGTCGGAAACATTCAGTACTTC. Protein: CASSQETVGNIQYF.

The chain's CDR3 is CASSRTGPLTEAFF. CDR3 sequence (DNA): TGTGCCAGCAGCCGTACAGGTCCTTTGACTGAAGCTTTCTTT. This chain uses TRBV7-2 with TRBJ1-1; perhaps TRBD1 as D (5 bases). Trimming took 5 bases from V and 5 from J, leaving 15 bases between them. The CDR3 totals 14 residues. CDR1 and CDR2 (germline): SGHTA, FQGNSA.

The CDR3 coding sequence is TGCGCCAGCAGCCAAGTAGGAGGGGGTGGGCAGTTCTTC. It encodes CASSQVGGGGQFF. The V gene is TRBV4-3, the J gene TRBJ2-1, with D perhaps matching TRBD1 or TRBD2 (6 bases each). Germline V gives CDR1 LGHNA, CDR2 YSLEER. The V and J ends lost 1 base and 12 bases respectively, with 13 bases between them. The CDR3 has 13 residues.

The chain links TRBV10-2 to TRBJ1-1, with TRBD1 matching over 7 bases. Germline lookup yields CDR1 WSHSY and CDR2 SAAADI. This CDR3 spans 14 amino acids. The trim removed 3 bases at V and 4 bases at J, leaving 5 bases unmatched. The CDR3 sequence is CASSDQNRGTEAFF. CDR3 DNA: TGCGCCAGCAGTGACCAAAACAGGGGCACTGAAGCTTTCTTT.

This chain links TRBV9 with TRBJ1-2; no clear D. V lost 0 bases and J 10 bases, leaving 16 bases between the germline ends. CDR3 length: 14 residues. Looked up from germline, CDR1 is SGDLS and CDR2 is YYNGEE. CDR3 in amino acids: CASSVDGVWGVYTF. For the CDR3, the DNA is TGTGCCAGCAGCGTAGACGGGGTCTGGGGTGTCTACACCTTC.

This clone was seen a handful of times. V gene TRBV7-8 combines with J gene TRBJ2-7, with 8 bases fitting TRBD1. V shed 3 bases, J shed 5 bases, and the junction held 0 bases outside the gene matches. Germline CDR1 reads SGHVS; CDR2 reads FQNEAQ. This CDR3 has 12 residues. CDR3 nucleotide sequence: TGTGCCAGCAGCTTGACAGGGGACGAGCAGTACTTC. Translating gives CASSLTGDEQYF.

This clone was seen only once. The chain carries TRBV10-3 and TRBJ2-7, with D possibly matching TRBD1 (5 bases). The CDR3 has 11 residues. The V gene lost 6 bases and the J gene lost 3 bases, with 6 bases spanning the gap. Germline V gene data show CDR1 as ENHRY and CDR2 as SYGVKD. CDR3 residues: CAISDSYEQYF. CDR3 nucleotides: TGTGCCATCAGCGACAGCTACGAGCAGTACTTC.

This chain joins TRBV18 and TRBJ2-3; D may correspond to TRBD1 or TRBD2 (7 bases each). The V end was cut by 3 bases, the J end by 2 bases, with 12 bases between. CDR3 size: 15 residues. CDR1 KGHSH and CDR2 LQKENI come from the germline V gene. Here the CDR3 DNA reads TGTGCCAGCTCACCGGGGAGGGGGCTCACAGATACGCAGTATTTT. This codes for CASSPGRGLTDTQYF.

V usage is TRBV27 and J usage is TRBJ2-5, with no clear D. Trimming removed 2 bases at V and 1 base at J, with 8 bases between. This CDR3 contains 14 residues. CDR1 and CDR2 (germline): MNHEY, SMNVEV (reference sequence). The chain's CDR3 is CASSLGQAQETQYF. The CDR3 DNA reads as TGTGCCAGCAGTTTAGGGCAGGCCCAAGAGACCCAGTACTTC.

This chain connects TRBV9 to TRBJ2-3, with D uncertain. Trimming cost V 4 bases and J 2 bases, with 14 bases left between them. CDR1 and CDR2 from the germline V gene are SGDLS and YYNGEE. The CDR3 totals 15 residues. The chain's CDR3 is CASSYPGAYTDTQYF. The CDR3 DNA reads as TGTGCCAGCAGCTATCCCGGCGCCTACACAGATACGCAGTATTTT.

CDR3 DNA sequence: TGCGCCAGCAGCTTGGACCGAGAGTCCTACGAGCAGTACTTC. Protein sequence: CASSLDRESYEQYF. The chain is built from TRBV5-1 and TRBJ2-7, with D hard to call. The CDR3 is made up of 14 amino acids. Between the trimmed V and J ends, which lost 0 bases and 1 base, there was a span of 8 bases. Germline loops: CDR1 SGHRS, CDR2 YFSETQ.

Here the CDR3 reads CASSQIGGTEETQYF. The CDR3, as DNA: TGTGCCAGCAGCCAAATAGGGGGTACGGAAGAGACCCAGTACTTC. The rearrangement links TRBV4-2 to TRBJ2-5, with D possibly TRBD1 on 6 matching bases. V lost 2 bases and J 3 bases, leaving 13 bases between the germline ends. The germline V gene encodes CDR1 LGHNA and CDR2 YNFKEQ. This CDR3 contains 15 residues.

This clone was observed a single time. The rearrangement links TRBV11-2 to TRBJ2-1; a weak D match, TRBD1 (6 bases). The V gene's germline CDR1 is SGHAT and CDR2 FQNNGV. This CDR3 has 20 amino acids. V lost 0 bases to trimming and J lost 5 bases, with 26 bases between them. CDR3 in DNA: TGTGCCAGCAGCTTAGAAGGGGGAGCGACCTTCCCCAGAGTCAACAATGAGCAGTTCTTC. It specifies CASSLEGGATFPRVNNEQFF.

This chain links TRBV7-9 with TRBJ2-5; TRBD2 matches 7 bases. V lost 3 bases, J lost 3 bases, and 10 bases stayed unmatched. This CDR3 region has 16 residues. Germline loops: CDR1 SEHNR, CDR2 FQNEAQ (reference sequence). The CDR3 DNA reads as TGTGCCAGCAGCTTGTACGTCGGGGCGGGGGAAGAGACCCAGTACTTC. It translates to CASSLYVGAGEETQYF.

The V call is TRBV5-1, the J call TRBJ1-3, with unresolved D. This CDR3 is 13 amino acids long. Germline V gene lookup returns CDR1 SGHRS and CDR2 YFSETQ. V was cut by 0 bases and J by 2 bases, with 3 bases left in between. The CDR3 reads CASSLGTGNTIYF. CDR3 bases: TGCGCCAGCAGCTTGGGCACTGGAAACACCATATATTTT. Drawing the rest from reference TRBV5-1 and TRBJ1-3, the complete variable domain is KAGVTQTPRYLIKTRGQQVTLSCSPISGHRSVSWYQQTPGQGLQFLFEYFSETQRNKGNFPGRFSGRQFSNSRSEMNVSTLELGDSALYLCASSLGTGNTIYFGEGSWLTVV.

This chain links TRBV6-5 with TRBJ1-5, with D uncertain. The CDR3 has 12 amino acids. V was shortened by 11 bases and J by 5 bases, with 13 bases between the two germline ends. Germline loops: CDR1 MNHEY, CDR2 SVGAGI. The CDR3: CAARGTDQPQHF. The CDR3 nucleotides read TGTGCCGCCCGGGGAACGGATCAGCCCCAGCATTTT.